This T cell receptor beta chain is drawn from a study of T cell repertoires in cytomegalovirus infection. General study findings and limits: Of the TCR beta families, the public ones yielded a cumulative frequency that identified carriers of CMV plus the relevant HLA.

The germline V gene has CDR1 MNHNS and CDR2 SASEGT. J was trimmed by 5 bases and V by 6 bases; bases with no gene match: 11. This CDR3 contains 15 residues. TCRdb analysed the reads with MiXCR anew, one entry per CDR3 protein. The profile shows about 600,000 distinct CDR3 sequences, roughly 26% of them singletons. This clonotype occurred many times. The antigen remains undetermined. The rearrangement joins TRBV6-1 to TRBJ1-2; 8 bases are shared with TRBD1. The source material was CD8+ T cells from PBMCs. The clonotype was recovered from a human donor in good health (CMV status not recorded). Some clones in this sample may be carry-over from other donors' samples. The CDR3 loop reads CASSGQGEPHYGYTF. CDR3 sequence (DNA): TGTGCCAGCAGCGGACAGGGCGAACCACATTATGGCTACACCTTC.